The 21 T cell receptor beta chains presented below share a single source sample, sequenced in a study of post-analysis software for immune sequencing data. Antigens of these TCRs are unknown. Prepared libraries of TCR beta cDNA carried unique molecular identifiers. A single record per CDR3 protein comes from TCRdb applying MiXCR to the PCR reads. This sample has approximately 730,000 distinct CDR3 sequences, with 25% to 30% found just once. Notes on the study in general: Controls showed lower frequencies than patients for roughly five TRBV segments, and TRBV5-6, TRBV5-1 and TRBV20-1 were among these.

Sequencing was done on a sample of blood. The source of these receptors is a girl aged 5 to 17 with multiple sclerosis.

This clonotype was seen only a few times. This CDR3 is CASSEGGVVSYNEQYF. The CDR3 region has the DNA TGTGCCAGCAGTGAAGGGGGGGTGGTCTCCTACAATGAGCAGTACTTC. J is TRBJ2-1 and V is TRBV2; TRBD2 might be the D (6 bases). The closer fit of TRBJ2-7 to the DNA end suggests the J call may be wrong. Germline CDR1 SNHLY, CDR2 FYNNEI. The CDR3 is 16 residues long.

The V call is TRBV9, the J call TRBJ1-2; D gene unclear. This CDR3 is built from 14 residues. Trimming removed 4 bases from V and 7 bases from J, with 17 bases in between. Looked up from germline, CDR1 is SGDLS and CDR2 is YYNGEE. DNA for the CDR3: TGTGCCAGCAGCCCCGGCGGGCAACGAGGTGGCTACACCTTC. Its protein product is CASSPGGQRGGYTF.

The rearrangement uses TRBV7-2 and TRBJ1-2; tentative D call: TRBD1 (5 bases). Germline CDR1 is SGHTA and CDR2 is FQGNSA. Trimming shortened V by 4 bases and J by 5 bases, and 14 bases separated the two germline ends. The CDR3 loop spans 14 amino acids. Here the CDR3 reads CASSSSPGEYGYTF. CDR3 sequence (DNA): TGTGCCAGCAGCTCATCTCCGGGGGAGTATGGCTACACCTTC.

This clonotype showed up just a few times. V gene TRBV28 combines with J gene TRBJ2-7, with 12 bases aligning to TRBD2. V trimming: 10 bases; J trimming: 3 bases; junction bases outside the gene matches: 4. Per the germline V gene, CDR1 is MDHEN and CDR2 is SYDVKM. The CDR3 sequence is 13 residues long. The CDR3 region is CATWTSGIYEQYF. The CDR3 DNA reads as TGTGCCACATGGACTAGCGGGATCTACGAGCAGTACTTC.

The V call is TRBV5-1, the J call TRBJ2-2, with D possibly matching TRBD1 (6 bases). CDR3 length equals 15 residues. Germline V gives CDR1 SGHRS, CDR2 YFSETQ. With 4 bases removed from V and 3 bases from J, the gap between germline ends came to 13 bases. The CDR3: CASSTGLEYTGELFF. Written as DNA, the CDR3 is TGCGCCAGCAGCACAGGGTTGGAGTACACCGGGGAGCTGTTTTTT.

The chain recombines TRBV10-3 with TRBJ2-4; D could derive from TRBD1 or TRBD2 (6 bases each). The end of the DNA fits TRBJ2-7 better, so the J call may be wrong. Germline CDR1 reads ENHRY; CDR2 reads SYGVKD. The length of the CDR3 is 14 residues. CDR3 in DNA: TGTGCCATGGGGGGCAGCCGGATGCCAAACGAGCAGTACTTC. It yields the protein CAMGGSRMPNEQYF.

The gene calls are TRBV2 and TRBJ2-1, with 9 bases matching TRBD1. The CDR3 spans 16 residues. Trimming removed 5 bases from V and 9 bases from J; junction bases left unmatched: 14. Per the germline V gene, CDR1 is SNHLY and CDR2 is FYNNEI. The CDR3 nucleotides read TGTGCCAGCAGTCCAGCCGGGACAGGGCCCCCCGGTGAGCAGTTCTTC. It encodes CASSPAGTGPPGEQFF. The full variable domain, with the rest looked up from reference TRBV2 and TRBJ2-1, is EPEVTQTPSHQVTQMGQEVILRCVPISNHLYFYWYRQILGQKVEFLVSFYNNEISEKSEIFDDQFSVERPDGSNFTLKIRSTKLEDSAMYFCASSPAGTGPPGEQFFGPGTRLTVL.

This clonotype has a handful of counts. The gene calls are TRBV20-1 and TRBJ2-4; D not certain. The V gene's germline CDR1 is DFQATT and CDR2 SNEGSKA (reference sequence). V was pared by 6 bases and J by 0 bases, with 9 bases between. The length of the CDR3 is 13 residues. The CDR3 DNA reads TGCAGTGCCCCGGATCTAGCCAAAAACATTCAGTACTTC. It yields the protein CSAPDLAKNIQYF.

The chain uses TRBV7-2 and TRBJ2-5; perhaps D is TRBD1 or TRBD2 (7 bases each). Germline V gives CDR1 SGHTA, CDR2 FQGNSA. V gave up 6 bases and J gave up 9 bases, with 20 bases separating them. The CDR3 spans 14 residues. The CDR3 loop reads CASSSDRVGGAQYF. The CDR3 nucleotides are TGTGCCAGCAGTTCCGACAGGGTTGGGGGGGCCCAGTACTTC.

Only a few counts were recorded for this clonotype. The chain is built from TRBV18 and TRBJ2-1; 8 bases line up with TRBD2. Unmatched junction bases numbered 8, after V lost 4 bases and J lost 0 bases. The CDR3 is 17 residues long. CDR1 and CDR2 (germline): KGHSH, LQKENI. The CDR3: CASSRQAGALSYNEQFF. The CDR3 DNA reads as TGTGCCAGCTCACGACAAGCGGGGGCCCTCTCCTACAATGAGCAGTTCTTC.

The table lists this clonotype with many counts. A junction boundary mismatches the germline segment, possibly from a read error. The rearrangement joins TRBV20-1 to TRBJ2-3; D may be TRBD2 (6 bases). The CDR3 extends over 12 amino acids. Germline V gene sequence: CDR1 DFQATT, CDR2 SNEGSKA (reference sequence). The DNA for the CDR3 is TGCAGCGCTACGGGGGGCACAGATACGCAGTATTTT. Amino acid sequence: CSATGGTDTQYF.

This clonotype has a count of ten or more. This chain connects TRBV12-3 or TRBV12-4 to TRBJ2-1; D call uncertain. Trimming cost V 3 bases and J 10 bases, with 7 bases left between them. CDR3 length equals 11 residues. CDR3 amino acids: CASSFGREQFF. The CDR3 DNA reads TGTGCCAGCAGTTTTGGACGGGAGCAGTTCTTC.

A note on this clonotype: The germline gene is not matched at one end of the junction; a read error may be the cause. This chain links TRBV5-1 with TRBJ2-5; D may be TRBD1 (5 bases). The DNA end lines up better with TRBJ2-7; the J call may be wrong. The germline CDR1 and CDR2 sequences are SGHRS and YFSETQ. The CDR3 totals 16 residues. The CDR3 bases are TGCGCCAGCGGCTTGCTTTCGCAGGGTGGTTTCTACGAGCAGTACTTC. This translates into CASGLLSQGGFYEQYF.

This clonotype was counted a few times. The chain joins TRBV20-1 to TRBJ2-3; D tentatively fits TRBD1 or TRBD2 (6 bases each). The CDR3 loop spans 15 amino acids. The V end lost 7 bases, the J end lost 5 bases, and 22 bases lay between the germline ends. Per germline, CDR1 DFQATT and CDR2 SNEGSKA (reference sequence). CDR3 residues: CSGKLTGAPRDTQYF. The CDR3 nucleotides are TGCAGTGGCAAATTAACGGGGGCCCCACGAGATACGCAGTATTTT.

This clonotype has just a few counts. DNA for the CDR3: TGTGCCAGCAGCCAACATCGGAGGGGAGCTCAAGAGACCCAGTACTTC. This translates into CASSQHRRGAQETQYF. The V call is TRBV3-1, the J call TRBJ2-5; perhaps TRBD2 as D (6 bases). The CDR3 loop spans 16 amino acids. Germline V CDR1 and CDR2: LGHDT, YNNKEL (reference sequence). The ends were cut back, 2 bases at V and 2 bases at J, with 15 bases in the middle.

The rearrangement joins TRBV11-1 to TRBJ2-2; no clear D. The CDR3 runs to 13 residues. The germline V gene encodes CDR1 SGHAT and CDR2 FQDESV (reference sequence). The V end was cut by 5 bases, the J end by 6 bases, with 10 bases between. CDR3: CASSPETSGELFF. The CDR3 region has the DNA TGTGCCAGCAGCCCCGAGACTTCCGGGGAGCTGTTTTTT.

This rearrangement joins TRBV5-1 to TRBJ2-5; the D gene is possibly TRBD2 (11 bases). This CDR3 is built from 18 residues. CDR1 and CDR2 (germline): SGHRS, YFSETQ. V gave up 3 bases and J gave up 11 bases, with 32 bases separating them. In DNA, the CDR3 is TGCGCCAGCAGCTCTGGGACAGGGGTTAGCGGGAGGGCCCATGAGCAGTACTTC. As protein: CASSSGTGVSGRAHEQYF.

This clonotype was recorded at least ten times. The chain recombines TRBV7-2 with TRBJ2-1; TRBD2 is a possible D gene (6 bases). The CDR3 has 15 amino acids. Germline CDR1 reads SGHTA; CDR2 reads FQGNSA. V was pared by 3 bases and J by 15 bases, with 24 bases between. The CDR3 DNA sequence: TGTGCCAGCAGCTTGAACGCCGGGAGCACCGGCCGGGGGTTCTTC. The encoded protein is CASSLNAGSTGRGFF. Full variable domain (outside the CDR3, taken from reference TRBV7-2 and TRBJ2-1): GAGVSQSPSNKVTEKGKDVELRCDPISGHTALYWYRQSLGQGLEFLIYFQGNSAPDKSGLPSDRFSAERTGGSVSTLTIQRTQQEDSAVYLCASSLNAGSTGRGFFGPGTRLTVL.

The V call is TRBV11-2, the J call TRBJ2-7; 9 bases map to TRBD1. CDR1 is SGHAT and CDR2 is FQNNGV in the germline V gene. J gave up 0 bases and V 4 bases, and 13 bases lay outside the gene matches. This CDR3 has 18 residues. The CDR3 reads CASSSKPGQGMSSYEQYF. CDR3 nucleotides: TGTGCCAGCAGCTCCAAACCGGGACAGGGCATGAGCTCCTACGAGCAGTACTTC.

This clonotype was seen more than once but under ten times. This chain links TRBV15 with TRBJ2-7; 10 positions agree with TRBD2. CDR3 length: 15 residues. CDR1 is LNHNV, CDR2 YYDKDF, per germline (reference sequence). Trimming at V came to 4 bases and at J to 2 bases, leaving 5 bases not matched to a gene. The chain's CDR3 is CATSIGLADTYEQYF. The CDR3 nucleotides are TGTGCCACCAGCATTGGACTAGCGGATACCTACGAGCAGTACTTC.

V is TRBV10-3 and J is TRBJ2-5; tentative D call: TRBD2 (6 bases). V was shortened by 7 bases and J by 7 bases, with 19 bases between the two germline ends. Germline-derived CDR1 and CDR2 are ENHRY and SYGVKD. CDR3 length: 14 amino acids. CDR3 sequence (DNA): TGTGCCATCAAAGAAGCGGGTGCCCCCGGGACCCAGTACTTC. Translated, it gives CAIKEAGAPGTQYF.